The 26 T cell receptor beta chains below were found in one sample sequenced in a study of T cell responses to AZD1222 COVID-19 vaccine. Using immunoSEQ multiplex PCR, the repertoire was profiled, and TCRdb retains in-frame clones only, with some absent. Of 110,000 or so clones detected, 88% appear once; the ten largest clones hold less than 6.5%. Sequencing used peripheral blood, obtained 28 days after the second AZD1222 dose. Receptors originate from an adult who received the AZD1222 COVID-19 vaccine.

The chain joins TRBV6-6 to TRBJ2-1; D gene uncertain. Per germline, CDR1 MNHNY and CDR2 SVGAGI (reference sequence). The germline V and J ends were trimmed by 7 bases and 7 bases, with 11 bases remaining between them. This CDR3 contains 12 residues. The CDR3 region has the DNA TGTGCCAGCAAGCCGAGTAAGAATGAGCAGTTCTTC. Protein: CASKPSKNEQFF.

Only a few counts were recorded for this clone. V usage is TRBV6-4 and J usage is TRBJ2-3; tentatively, D is TRBD1 or TRBD2 (5 bases each). Germline loops: CDR1 MRHNA, CDR2 SNTAGT. With 0 bases removed from V and 6 bases from J, the gap between germline ends came to 16 bases. This CDR3 spans 16 amino acids. CDR3 loop: CASSDSLGTGTDTQYF. Here the CDR3 DNA reads TGTGCCAGCAGTGACTCGTTAGGGACCGGGACGGATACGCAGTATTTT.

This chain joins TRBV3-1 (or the pseudogene TRBV3-2) and TRBJ1-2; TRBD1 is a possible D gene (5 bases). The ends were cut back, 3 bases at V and 7 bases at J, with 15 bases in the middle. Germline CDR1 is LGHDT and CDR2 is YNNKEL (reference sequence). This CDR3 has 14 residues. This chain's CDR3 is CASSQWDGAGGYTF. The CDR3, as DNA: TGTGCCAGCAGCCAGTGGGACGGCGCGGGTGGCTACACCTTC.

This chain connects TRBV9 to TRBJ1-2; no clear D. Trimming stripped 4 bases from V and 7 bases from J, with 14 bases between. This CDR3 region has 13 residues. Germline V gene sequence: CDR1 SGDLS, CDR2 YYNGEE. The CDR3 DNA is TGTGCCAGCAGCCCCCGGCCCGCGAGTGGCTACACCTTC. Residues: CASSPRPASGYTF.

The chain joins TRBV7-8 to TRBJ2-5, with TRBD2 identical over 7 bases. The germline gives CDR1 SGHVS, CDR2 FQNEAQ. Trimming cost V 4 bases and J 7 bases; bases outside gene matches: 6. This CDR3 spans 13 amino acids. The CDR3 loop reads CASSSTGEGTQYF. DNA for the CDR3: TGTGCCAGCAGCTCTACGGGGGAGGGGACCCAGTACTTC.

The CDR3 sequence: CASSRGASGGQETQYF. Written as DNA, the CDR3 is TGTGCCAGCAGCCGAGGGGCTAGCGGGGGCCAAGAGACCCAGTACTTC. The chain is built from TRBV3-1 (or the pseudogene TRBV3-2) and TRBJ2-5; 10 bases map to TRBD2. Unmatched junction bases numbered 6, after V lost 4 bases and J lost 1 base. This CDR3 contains 16 residues. Looked up from germline, CDR1 is LGHDT and CDR2 is YNNKEL (reference sequence).

The chain carries TRBV6-5 and TRBJ2-7; TRBD2 aligns across 12 bases. V lost 6 bases to trimming and J lost 4 bases; unmatched junction nucleotides: 7. Germline V gene sequence: CDR1 MNHEY, CDR2 SVGAGI. This CDR3 contains 15 residues. CDR3 protein: CASSSGLAGPYEQYF. CDR3 DNA sequence: TGTGCCAGCAGCTCTGGACTAGCGGGGCCTTACGAGCAGTACTTC.

This chain connects TRBV6-5 to TRBJ1-2, with D uncertain. Trimming stripped 5 bases from V and 5 bases from J, with 15 bases between. The CDR3 extends over 14 amino acids. Germline values: CDR1 MNHEY, CDR2 SVGAGI. Here the CDR3 DNA reads TGTGCCAGCAGTCGGGCCGGCCGTTGGTATGGCTACACCTTC. Translation gives CASSRAGRWYGYTF.

The chain links TRBV7-2 to TRBJ1-5; D is uncertain. This CDR3 has 15 amino acids. The germline V and J ends were trimmed by 0 bases and 0 bases, with 6 bases remaining between them. Germline V CDR1 and CDR2: SGHTA, FQGNSA. The CDR3 bases are TGTGCCAGCAGCTTAGCCCAGCTTAGCAATCAGCCCCAGCATTTT. Amino acids: CASSLAQLSNQPQHF.

V and J are TRBV6-2 or TRBV6-3 and TRBJ2-7; D is perhaps TRBD2 (6 bases). Trimming pared 4 bases from V and 3 bases from J, leaving 19 bases between. The CDR3 totals 16 residues. Germline V lookup: CDR1 MNHEY, CDR2 SVGEGT. For the CDR3, the DNA is TGTGCCAGCAGTTTGACCCAGGGAGGTCGGGGCTACGAGCAGTACTTC. Amino acid sequence: CASSLTQGGRGYEQYF.

The chain joins TRBV7-2 to TRBJ1-5; 8 nucleotides line up with TRBD1. V dropped 5 bases and J dropped 3; count of bases not matched to a gene: 3. This CDR3 contains 14 residues. Per the germline V gene, CDR1 is SGHTA and CDR2 is FQGNSA. The CDR3 sequence: CASSPDRDNQPQHF. The DNA for the CDR3 is TGTGCCAGCAGCCCGGACAGGGACAATCAGCCCCAGCATTTT. The full variable domain, rest sourced from reference TRBV7-2 and TRBJ1-5, is GAGVSQSPSNKVTEKGKDVELRCDPISGHTALYWYRQSLGQGLEFLIYFQGNSAPDKSGLPSDRFSAERTGGSVSTLTIQRTQQEDSAVYLCASSPDRDNQPQHFGDGTRLSIL.

V usage is TRBV27 and J usage is TRBJ2-7; the match to TRBD1 covers 10 bases. V lost 5 bases to trimming and J lost 5 bases; unmatched junction nucleotides: 3. Looked up from germline, CDR1 is MNHEY and CDR2 is SMNVEV (reference sequence). This CDR3 region has 13 residues. The CDR3 DNA is TGTGCCAGCAGTGTGACAGGGGGCCACGAGCAGTACTTC. Amino acid sequence: CASSVTGGHEQYF.

The chain couples TRBV19 to TRBJ1-4; D unclear. The CDR3 runs to 14 residues. The germline gives CDR1 LNHDA, CDR2 SQIVND (reference sequence). Trimming removed 3 bases at V and 6 bases at J, with 11 bases between. CDR3 nucleotides: TGTGCCAGTAGTATTTGGGCTGAGGATGAAAAACTGTTTTTT. It is translated as CASSIWAEDEKLFF.

V gene TRBV10-2 combines with J gene TRBJ1-1; weak D call: TRBD1 (6 bases). CDR1 is WSHSY, CDR2 SAAADI, per germline. The V end lost 6 bases, the J end lost 1 base, and 9 bases lay between the germline ends. The CDR3 is 13 residues long. CDR3 sequence (DNA): TGCGCCAGCAGGACAGGACAGAACACTGAAGCTTTCTTT. Its protein is CASRTGQNTEAFF.

The chain carries TRBV6-2 or TRBV6-3 and TRBJ1-1; D gene uncertain. CDR1 is MNHEY, CDR2 SVGEGT, per germline. This CDR3 comprises 15 residues. V was cut by 2 bases and J by 1 base, with 11 bases left in between. The CDR3, as DNA: TGTGCCAGCAGTTACCCGGCCATCCCGAACACTGAAGCTTTCTTT. Its protein product is CASSYPAIPNTEAFF.

This rearrangement joins TRBV4-2 to TRBJ2-7; D remains ambiguous. Germline V gene data show CDR1 as LGHNA and CDR2 as YNFKEQ. This CDR3 has 17 amino acids. The V gene lost 0 bases and the J gene lost 0 bases, with 15 bases spanning the gap. CDR3 sequence: CASSQEVAGHYSYEQYF. Written as DNA, the CDR3 is TGTGCCAGCAGCCAAGAGGTGGCCGGCCACTACTCCTACGAGCAGTACTTC.

The CDR3 DNA sequence: TGCGCCAGCAGCCCTCAGGAAAATAGCAATCAGCCCCAGCATTTT. Amino acid sequence: CASSPQENSNQPQHF. The gene calls are TRBV4-1 and TRBJ1-5; D not certain. The germline V gene has CDR1 MGHRA and CDR2 YSYEKL. Trimming shortened V by 4 bases and J by 0 bases, and 10 bases separated the two germline ends. The CDR3 runs 15 residues.

This chain uses TRBV19 with TRBJ2-1; perhaps D is TRBD1 or TRBD2 (5 bases each). The germline V and J ends were trimmed by 4 bases and 7 bases, with 14 bases remaining between them. The V gene's germline CDR1 is LNHDA and CDR2 SQIVND (reference sequence). This CDR3 is 14 amino acids long. CDR3 loop: CASSKGTVWNEQFF. DNA of the CDR3: TGTGCCAGTAGTAAGGGGACGGTGTGGAATGAGCAGTTCTTC.

The V call is TRBV4-1, the J call TRBJ1-6; a possible D gene is TRBD1 (5 bases). V shed 3 bases and J shed 12 bases, with 18 bases lying between them. This CDR3 is built from 15 residues. Per the germline V gene, CDR1 is MGHRA and CDR2 is YSYEKL. In DNA, the CDR3 is TGCGCCAGCAGCCAGCGCTGGGACCCCTTCTTACCCCTCCACTTT. Residues: CASSQRWDPFLPLHF.

The genes are TRBV29-1 and TRBJ2-6, with D tentatively TRBD1 (6 bases). This CDR3 has 14 residues. With 7 bases removed from V and 4 bases from J, the gap between germline ends came to 14 bases. The V gene's germline CDR1 is SQVTM and CDR2 ANQGSEA. The DNA for the CDR3 is TGCAGCGCTACTTCTCAGGGGGGGGCCAACGTCCTGACTTTC. Its translation is CSATSQGGANVLTF.

The chain has TRBV28 and TRBJ2-7, with a weak D call TRBD2 (6 bases). The CDR3 runs 12 residues. V was cut by 10 bases and J by 5 bases, with 15 bases left in between. The germline V gene encodes CDR1 MDHEN and CDR2 SYDVKM. The CDR3, as DNA: TGTGCCACCACCTTGGGGGGTCACGAGCAGTACTTC. Translation: CATTLGGHEQYF.

This sequence joins TRBV5-6 and TRBJ1-2; 10 nucleotides align to TRBD1. CDR1 and CDR2 (germline): SGHDT, YYEEEE. The V segment lost 4 bases and the J segment 7 bases; nucleotides outside the gene matches: 10. The length of the CDR3 is 15 residues. The CDR3 nucleotides are TGTGCCAGCAGCGGAACCGGGACAGGGGATCCTGGCTACACCTTC. Its translation: CASSGTGTGDPGYTF.

V gene TRBV3-1 (or the pseudogene TRBV3-2) combines with J gene TRBJ2-2; D unresolved. This CDR3 contains 14 residues. Germline CDR1 reads LGHDT; CDR2 reads YNNKEL (reference sequence). Trimming left V 0 bases short and J 4 bases short, with 6 bases between. This CDR3 is CASSQDLSTGELFF. DNA for the CDR3: TGTGCCAGCAGCCAAGATCTGAGCACCGGGGAGCTGTTTTTT.

The chain links TRBV10-2 to TRBJ1-1; 8 nucleotides match TRBD1. The trim removed 9 bases at V and 3 bases at J, leaving 6 bases unmatched. In germline, CDR1 is WSHSY, CDR2 SAAADI. The CDR3 runs 13 residues. The CDR3 loop reads CASRQGLDTEAFF. The DNA of the CDR3 is TGCGCCAGTCGACAGGGGTTGGACACTGAAGCTTTCTTT.

The chain couples TRBV6-5 to TRBJ2-1; 9 bases map to TRBD1. The length of the CDR3 is 15 residues. V trimming: 10 bases; J trimming: 4 bases; junction bases outside the gene matches: 11. The germline V gene encodes CDR1 MNHEY and CDR2 SVGAGI. The CDR3 DNA follows: TGTGCCACCACCACCGGGACAGGGATGTACAATGAGCAGTTCTTC. As protein: CATTTGTGMYNEQFF.

The rearrangement uses TRBV28 and TRBJ1-1; possibly TRBD1 for D (5 bases). V was trimmed by 1 base and J by 4 bases, leaving 7 bases between them. Per the germline V gene, CDR1 is MDHEN and CDR2 is SYDVKM. The CDR3 is made up of 13 amino acids. The CDR3 protein is CASSLSGGTEAFF. Written as DNA, the CDR3 is TGTGCCAGCAGTTTATCGGGGGGCACTGAAGCTTTCTTT.